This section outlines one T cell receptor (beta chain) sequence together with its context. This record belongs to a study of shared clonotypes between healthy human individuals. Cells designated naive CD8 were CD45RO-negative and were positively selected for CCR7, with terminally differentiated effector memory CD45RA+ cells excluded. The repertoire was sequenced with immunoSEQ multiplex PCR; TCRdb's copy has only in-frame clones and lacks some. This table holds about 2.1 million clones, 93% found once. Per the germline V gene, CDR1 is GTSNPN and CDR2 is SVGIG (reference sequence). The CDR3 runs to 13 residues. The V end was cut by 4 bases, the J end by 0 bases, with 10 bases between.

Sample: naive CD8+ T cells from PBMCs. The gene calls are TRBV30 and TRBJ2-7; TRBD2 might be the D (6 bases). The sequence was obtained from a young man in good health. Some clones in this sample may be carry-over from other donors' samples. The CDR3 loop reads CAWNLAHSYEQYF. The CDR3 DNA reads TGTGCCTGGAATCTAGCGCACTCCTACGAGCAGTACTTC.